Following are 23 T cell receptor beta chains from one sample sequenced in a study of PD-L1 blockade in urothelial cancer. Assay: immunoSEQ multiplex PCR; the TCRdb copy retains only in-frame clones and omits some. The sample holds 40,000 to 50,000 clones; approximately 83% are singletons and the top ten take under 11%. This sample's time point: peripheral blood 6 weeks after treatment start. The material sequenced was PBMCs, taken around atezolizumab (anti-PD-L1) treatment. The receptors were gathered from a man in his 60s with urothelial cancer.

The chain carries TRBV28 and TRBJ1-1; D is ambiguous. CDR1 and CDR2 from the germline V gene are MDHEN and SYDVKM. Trimming took off 4 bases at V and 6 bases at J, with 12 bases between the two ends. This CDR3 region has 13 residues. The CDR3 DNA follows: TGTGCCAGCAGTTCTCGGACTCAGTCTGAAGCTTTCTTT. Its translation is CASSSRTQSEAFF.

J is TRBJ1-2 and V is TRBV6-5, with 7 bases identical to TRBD1. This CDR3 region has 13 residues. Germline-derived CDR1 and CDR2 are MNHEY and SVGAGI. J was trimmed by 6 bases and V by 5 bases; bases with no gene match: 6. CDR3 protein: CASSREGADGYTF. DNA for the CDR3: TGTGCCAGCAGTAGAGAGGGGGCGGATGGCTACACCTTC.

This chain connects TRBV7-3 to TRBJ2-7, with 8 nucleotides matching TRBD1. The CDR3 covers 14 residues. Germline V gene lookup returns CDR1 SGHTA and CDR2 FQGTGA. The trim removed 5 bases at V and 3 bases at J, leaving 6 bases unmatched. For the CDR3, the DNA is TGTGCCAGCAGCCAGGGGGCCGGACACTACGAGCAGTACTTC. It translates to CASSQGAGHYEQYF.

The rearrangement links TRBV11-3 to TRBJ1-2; D gene unclear. V was shortened by 0 bases and J by 9 bases, with 14 bases between the two germline ends. Germline V gene lookup returns CDR1 SGHNT and CDR2 YENEEA. The CDR3 runs 14 residues. Written as DNA, the CDR3 is TGTGCCAGCAGCTTAGAGCCTCGATCACTTAGCTACACCTTC. This sequence encodes CASSLEPRSLSYTF. The full variable domain, its missing parts supplied by reference TRBV11-3 and TRBJ1-2, is EAGVVQSPRYKIIEKKQPVAFWCNPISGHNTLYWYLQNLGQGPELLIRYENEEAVDDSQLPKDRFSAERLKGVDSTLKIQPAELGDSAVYLCASSLEPRSLSYTFGSGTRLTVV.

The V and J genes are TRBV6-4 and TRBJ1-1, with 10 bases that match TRBD1. Germline loops: CDR1 MRHNA, CDR2 SNTAGT. This CDR3 spans 16 amino acids. J lost 4 bases, V lost 9 bases, and 14 bases had no gene match. CDR3: CARSGTGVSGSTEAFF. The CDR3 nucleotides read TGTGCCAGATCCGGGACAGGGGTTTCGGGGAGCACTGAAGCTTTCTTT.

This sequence joins TRBV7-2 and TRBJ1-6, with D perhaps matching TRBD1 (6 bases). V lost 5 bases to trimming and J lost 7 bases, with 15 bases between them. This CDR3 is 15 amino acids long. CDR1 and CDR2 from the germline V gene are SGHTA and FQGNSA. CDR3 protein: CASSPRQGPNSPLHF. DNA for the CDR3: TGTGCCAGCAGCCCTCGGCAGGGGCCCAATTCACCCCTCCACTTT.

J is TRBJ2-2 and V is TRBV7-2, with TRBD2 matching over 11 bases. The CDR3 covers 18 residues. Germline CDR1 SGHTA, CDR2 FQGNSA. V dropped 5 bases and J dropped 2; count of bases not matched to a gene: 10. CDR3 residues: CASSPRVAGGHNTGELFF. The CDR3 DNA reads TGTGCCAGCAGCCCCAGGGTAGCGGGGGGGCATAACACCGGGGAGCTGTTTTTT. The full variable domain, with the rest looked up from reference TRBV7-2 and TRBJ2-2, is GAGVSQSPSNKVTEKGKDVELRCDPISGHTALYWYRQSLGQGLEFLIYFQGNSAPDKSGLPSDRFSAERTGGSVSTLTIQRTQQEDSAVYLCASSPRVAGGHNTGELFFGEGSRLTVL.

V gene TRBV29-1 combines with J gene TRBJ1-1, with TRBD1 matching over 9 bases. This CDR3 comprises 11 residues. From germline, CDR1 is SQVTM and CDR2 ANQGSEA. The junction had 6 bases not matched to a gene; V was cut back by 5 bases and J by 11 bases. CDR3 in amino acids: CSVWDREQAFF. The DNA of the CDR3 is TGCAGCGTTTGGGACAGGGAACAGGCTTTCTTT. The full variable domain, completed using reference TRBV29-1 and TRBJ1-1, is SAVISQKPSRDICQRGTSLTIQCQVDSQVTMMFWYRQQPGQSLTLIATANQGSEATYESGFVIDKFPISRPNLTFSTLTVSNMSPEDSSIYLCSVWDREQAFFGQGTRLTVV.

This clone was detected only once. The chain employs TRBV7-2 and TRBJ2-3; tentative D call: TRBD1 (5 bases). The CDR3 is made up of 14 amino acids. Per the germline V gene, CDR1 is SGHTA and CDR2 is FQGNSA. V shed 3 bases and J shed 2 bases, with 9 bases lying between them. The CDR3 loop reads CASSFDRFTDTQYF. The CDR3 DNA reads as TGTGCCAGCAGCTTTGACAGATTCACAGATACGCAGTATTTT.

This chain links TRBV6-5 with TRBJ1-2; 7 bases are shared with TRBD1. The CDR3 runs to 14 residues. CDR1 and CDR2 (germline): MNHEY, SVGAGI. J was trimmed by 6 bases and V by 2 bases; bases with no gene match: 6. In DNA, the CDR3 is TGTGCCAGCAGTTACGAGACAGGGACCCATGGCTACACCTTC. This sequence encodes CASSYETGTHGYTF.

This chain joins TRBV6-1 and TRBJ2-3; TRBD2 aligns across 13 bases. The germline CDR1 and CDR2 sequences are MNHNS and SASEGT. The CDR3 covers 18 residues. With V trimmed by 0 bases and J by 4 bases, 7 bases remained unmatched. The CDR3 nucleotides are TGTGCCAGCAGTGAAGCGACTAGCGGGGGGCTGAGAGCAGATACGCAGTATTTT. Translating gives CASSEATSGGLRADTQYF.

The J gene is TRBJ2-7, the V gene TRBV30; TRBD2 matches 10 bases. In germline, CDR1 is GTSNPN, CDR2 SVGIG (reference sequence). The CDR3 runs to 16 residues. Unmatched junction bases numbered 10, after V lost 4 bases and J lost 1 base. The CDR3 sequence: CAWISGGAGSSYEQYF. In DNA, the CDR3 is TGTGCCTGGATCAGCGGGGGGGCCGGGAGTTCCTACGAGCAGTACTTC.

This sequence joins TRBV14 and TRBJ1-4; D may be TRBD1 (5 bases). The CDR3 has 16 residues. CDR1 is SGHDN and CDR2 is FVKESK in the germline V gene. Trimming removed 1 base from V and 0 bases from J, with 9 bases in between. The CDR3 is CASSQAGRTTNEKLFF. The DNA for the CDR3 is TGTGCCAGCAGCCAAGCAGGGCGCACAACTAATGAAAAACTGTTTTTT.

The chain carries TRBV7-4 and TRBJ2-2, with 7 bases fitting TRBD1. Germline V gene data show CDR1 as SGHVT and CDR2 as SQSDAQ. This CDR3 spans 16 amino acids. V was clipped by 2 bases and J by 4 bases; unmatched bases: 7. The CDR3 DNA is TGTGCCAGCAGCTTACCCCAGGGACAGTTCACCGGGGAGCTGTTTTTT. Amino acids: CASSLPQGQFTGELFF. Together with reference TRBV7-4 and TRBJ2-2, the CDR3 gives the full variable domain: GAGVSQSPRYKVAKRGRDVALRCDSISGHVTLYWYRQTLGQGSEVLTYSQSDAQRDKSGRPSGRFSAERPERSVSTLKIQRTEQGDSAVYLCASSLPQGQFTGELFFGEGSRLTVL.

This chain connects TRBV10-3 to TRBJ2-2; 10 bases are a match to TRBD2. This CDR3 has 15 amino acids. V trimming: 6 bases; J trimming: 4 bases; junction bases outside the gene matches: 5. CDR1 is ENHRY, CDR2 SYGVKD, per germline. CDR3 sequence: CAIRSLAGGTGELFF. As DNA, the CDR3 is TGTGCCATCAGATCTTTAGCGGGGGGCACCGGGGAGCTGTTTTTT.

The chain uses TRBV28 and TRBJ1-5; D is perhaps TRBD1 (5 bases). The V end was cut by 8 bases, the J end by 4 bases, with 9 bases between. CDR3 length: 12 amino acids. Germline CDR1 is MDHEN and CDR2 is SYDVKM. The CDR3 DNA sequence: TGTGCCAGCGGGACTGGAAATCAGCCCCAGCATTTT. Amino acid sequence: CASGTGNQPQHF.

This clone appeared once. The chain uses TRBV6-1 and TRBJ2-1, with D tentatively TRBD2 (6 bases). CDR3 length: 12 residues. Germline lookup yields CDR1 MNHNS and CDR2 SASEGT. The V end lost 4 bases, the J end lost 9 bases, and 10 bases lay between the germline ends. The CDR3 nucleotides read TGTGCCAGCAGTGCTACTAGCTTTGAGCAGTTCTTC. This translates into CASSATSFEQFF.

V and J are TRBV4-1 and TRBJ1-2; a weak D match, TRBD1 (5 bases). From germline, CDR1 is MGHRA and CDR2 YSYEKL. V gave up 1 base and J gave up 4 bases, with 10 bases separating them. This CDR3 spans 14 amino acids. The CDR3 sequence is CASSQVGGIYGYTF. In nucleotides, the CDR3 is TGCGCCAGCAGCCAAGTTGGGGGGATCTATGGCTACACCTTC.

The chain has TRBV27 and TRBJ2-3, with D possibly matching TRBD2 (6 bases). Germline V lookup: CDR1 MNHEY, CDR2 SMNVEV (reference sequence). V dropped 7 bases and J dropped 6 bases, with 17 bases sitting between them. This CDR3 spans 14 amino acids. The chain's CDR3 is CASTPLGDFDTQYF. For the CDR3, the DNA is TGTGCCAGCACTCCTCTCGGGGACTTCGATACGCAGTATTTT.

The chain recombines TRBV7-8 with TRBJ2-5; 11 nucleotides match TRBD2. CDR1 is SGHVS, CDR2 FQNEAQ, per germline. The CDR3 is made up of 13 amino acids. The junction had 7 bases not matched to a gene; V was cut back by 11 bases and J by 5 bases. CDR3 DNA sequence: TGTGCCTGCCCGGCTAGCGGGGGGGAGACCCAGTACTTC. It is translated as CACPASGGETQYF. Variable domain in full (rest from reference TRBV7-8 and TRBJ2-5): GAGVSQSPRYKVAKRGQDVALRCDPISGHVSLFWYQQALGQGPEFLTYFQNEAQLDKSGLPSDRFFAERPEGSVSTLKIQRTQQEDSAVYLCACPASGGETQYFGPGTRLLVL.

This chain links TRBV7-3 with TRBJ2-3; D perhaps matches TRBD2 (7 bases). V was trimmed by 2 bases and J by 2 bases, leaving 20 bases between them. The CDR3 is 18 amino acids. Germline CDR1 is SGHTA and CDR2 is FQGTGA. CDR3: CASSLRPGGRGPTDTQYF. CDR3 DNA: TGTGCCAGCAGCTTACGCCCAGGAGGGCGGGGGCCCACAGATACGCAGTATTTT.

This sequence joins TRBV6-5 and TRBJ2-3; D may be TRBD1 (6 bases). The CDR3 runs 14 residues. CDR1 MNHEY and CDR2 SVGAGI come from the germline V gene. Trimming shortened V by 4 bases and J by 2 bases, and 10 bases separated the two germline ends. For the CDR3, the DNA is TGTGCCAGCAGTTGGACAGTTTACACAGATACGCAGTATTTT. Protein product: CASSWTVYTDTQYF.

The V call is TRBV7-3, the J call TRBJ2-3, with a possible D match to TRBD2 (7 bases). The CDR3 runs to 15 residues. Trimming stripped 5 bases from V and 3 bases from J, with 15 bases between. CDR1 and CDR2 (germline): SGHTA, FQGTGA. The CDR3 spells CASSPFGGATDTQYF. The DNA of the CDR3 is TGTGCCAGCAGCCCCTTTGGGGGGGCTACAGATACGCAGTATTTT.